Below, 15 T cell receptor beta chains from the same sample are listed, as sequenced in a study of blood T cell repertoires in COVID-19. Measured with immunoSEQ multiplex PCR; TCRdb has only the in-frame clones, and not every one. Here the sample spans some 270,000 clones, roughly 88% being singletons. Sample: peripheral blood. These receptors all come from a woman between 65 and 79 years old with acute or convalescent COVID-19.

The V gene is TRBV6-5, the J gene TRBJ2-7, with unresolved D. This CDR3 contains 14 residues. CDR1 MNHEY and CDR2 SVGAGI come from the germline V gene. Trimming cost V 7 bases and J 5 bases, with 18 bases left between them. CDR3 bases: TGTGCCAGCACGGATTCTTGGGCCAGGAACGAGCAGTACTTC. Protein product: CASTDSWARNEQYF.

Note on this clone: Other DNA sequences in the same sample also yield this CDR3. The CDR3 DNA reads TGTGCCAGCAGGGCAGGGGGGTATGGCTACACCTTC. Translation: CASRAGGYGYTF. The rearrangement joins TRBV2 to TRBJ1-2; TRBD1 agrees at 7 bases. In germline, CDR1 is SNHLY, CDR2 FYNNEI. The CDR3 is 12 residues long. V lost 6 bases to trimming and J lost 5 bases; unmatched junction nucleotides: 3.

The rearrangement links TRBV27 to TRBJ1-6, with D unclear. The CDR3 sequence is 14 residues long. Germline V gene lookup returns CDR1 MNHEY and CDR2 SMNVEV (reference sequence). V gave up 6 bases and J gave up 11 bases, with 17 bases separating them. CDR3 protein: CASSRGGGGTPLHF. CDR3 nucleotide sequence: TGTGCCAGCAGCCGTGGAGGTGGCGGGACACCCCTCCACTTT.

This clone was found once. The J gene is TRBJ1-2, the V gene TRBV2, with 7 positions matching TRBD1. J gave up 5 bases and V 3 bases, and 9 bases lay outside the gene matches. Germline assignment: CDR1 SNHLY and CDR2 FYNNEI. The CDR3 length is 15 residues. Here the CDR3 DNA reads TGTGCCAGCAGTGATGGCAGGGGGTTTAGGTATGGCTACACCTTC. Amino acid sequence: CASSDGRGFRYGYTF.

The chain links TRBV6-5 to TRBJ1-6, with 8 bases matching TRBD1. V was clipped by 5 bases and J by 9 bases; unmatched bases: 9. Germline-derived CDR1 and CDR2 are MNHEY and SVGAGI. This CDR3 has 15 amino acids. Here the CDR3 DNA reads TGTGCCAGCAGTAATTCCGGGACAGGAATTTCACCCCTCCACTTT. It specifies CASSNSGTGISPLHF.

The V gene is TRBV5-1, the J gene TRBJ2-3; 8 bases match TRBD1. V shed 1 base and J 2 bases; nucleotides not matched to a gene: 12. Germline V gene sequence: CDR1 SGHRS, CDR2 YFSETQ. The CDR3 runs 18 residues. CDR3 residues: CASSLQSGGARNTDTQYF. DNA for the CDR3: TGCGCCAGCAGCTTGCAGTCAGGGGGCGCGAGAAACACAGATACGCAGTATTTT. Drawing the rest from reference TRBV5-1 and TRBJ2-3, the complete variable domain is KAGVTQTPRYLIKTRGQQVTLSCSPISGHRSVSWYQQTPGQGLQFLFEYFSETQRNKGNFPGRFSGRQFSNSRSEMNVSTLELGDSALYLCASSLQSGGARNTDTQYFGPGTRLTVL.

This clone has a handful of counts. The rearrangement links TRBV5-5 to TRBJ1-4; 7 bases agree with TRBD1. V was clipped by 0 bases and J by 4 bases; unmatched bases: 0. This CDR3 contains 14 residues. Germline CDR1 SGHKS, CDR2 YYEKEE (reference sequence). The CDR3 DNA sequence: TGTGCCAGCAGCTTGGACAGGGGTAATGAAAAACTGTTTTTT. As protein: CASSLDRGNEKLFF.

This clone was observed a single time. The chain links TRBV12-5 to TRBJ2-3; maybe TRBD1 (6 bases). V lost 5 bases, J lost 9 bases, and 12 bases lay in between. This CDR3 is 12 amino acids long. Per germline, CDR1 LGHNT and CDR2 FRNRAP. The CDR3: CASGQGPGTQYF. Written as DNA, the CDR3 is TGTGCTAGTGGTCAGGGGCCAGGAACGCAGTATTTT.

V gene TRBV30 combines with J gene TRBJ1-2; maybe TRBD1 (5 bases). The CDR3 covers 13 residues. Germline-derived CDR1 and CDR2 are GTSNPN and SVGIG (reference sequence). Trimming removed 0 bases at V and 1 base at J, with 6 bases between. CDR3 sequence: CAWSVGVNYGYTF. The CDR3 DNA reads as TGTGCCTGGAGTGTAGGGGTTAACTATGGCTACACCTTC.

The chain joins TRBV6-5 to TRBJ1-6, with 10 bases that match TRBD1. The CDR3 extends over 15 amino acids. V trimming: 6 bases; J trimming: 6 bases; junction bases outside the gene matches: 5. The germline V gene encodes CDR1 MNHEY and CDR2 SVGAGI. The DNA for the CDR3 is TGTGCCAGCAGCCGACAGGGGGCTGGTAATTCACCCCTCCACTTT. This codes for CASSRQGAGNSPLHF.

CDR3 loop: CASSIGWGDEKLFF. CDR3 nucleotide sequence: TGTGCCAGTAGTATTGGCTGGGGGGATGAAAAACTGTTTTTT. The rearrangement joins TRBV19 to TRBJ1-4, with D possibly TRBD1 on 5 matching bases. Trimming took off 3 bases at V and 6 bases at J, with 11 bases between the two ends. The CDR3 loop spans 14 amino acids. Germline loops: CDR1 LNHDA, CDR2 SQIVND (reference sequence). Variable domain in full (rest from reference TRBV19 and TRBJ1-4): DGGITQSPKYLFRKEGQNVTLSCEQNLNHDAMYWYRQDPGQGLRLIYYSQIVNDFQKGDIAEGYSVSREKKESFPLTVTSAQKNPTAFYLCASSIGWGDEKLFFGSGTQLSVL.

The V and J genes are TRBV7-6 and TRBJ2-3; no clear D gene. V was clipped by 5 bases and J by 7 bases, with 13 bases between them. The CDR3 is 13 amino acids. In germline, CDR1 is SGHVS, CDR2 FNYEAQ. The CDR3 region has the DNA TGTGCCAGCAGCCCTGCGCGAGGCTATACGCAGTATTTT. This sequence encodes CASSPARGYTQYF.

This clone occurred a few times. The chain links TRBV5-4 to TRBJ1-2, with a tentative D call TRBD1 (6 bases). This CDR3 is 16 amino acids long. Trimming took off 4 bases at V and 1 base at J, with 17 bases between the two ends. Germline lookup yields CDR1 SGHNT and CDR2 YYREEE (reference sequence). This CDR3 reads CASSPDRFEGNYGYTF. CDR3 DNA sequence: TGTGCCAGCAGCCCCGACAGGTTTGAGGGTAACTATGGCTACACCTTC.

The rearrangement links TRBV2 to TRBJ2-1; the match to TRBD2 covers 9 bases. With 0 bases clipped from V and 4 bases from J, the junction kept 7 bases outside the gene matches. This CDR3 is built from 17 residues. The germline V gene encodes CDR1 SNHLY and CDR2 FYNNEI. The CDR3 spells CASSEAGLAGLYNEQFF. The CDR3 region has the DNA TGTGCCAGCAGTGAAGCGGGGCTAGCGGGGTTGTACAATGAGCAGTTCTTC.

This clone was seen once. The rearrangement links TRBV6-5 to TRBJ2-7; 10 bases agree with TRBD1. The V segment lost 6 bases and the J segment 9 bases; nucleotides outside the gene matches: 11. Germline loops: CDR1 MNHEY, CDR2 SVGAGI. The CDR3 extends over 14 amino acids. CDR3: CASSRDRGAAWQYF. CDR3 bases: TGTGCCAGCAGCCGGGACAGGGGCGCCGCGTGGCAGTACTTC.